This T cell receptor beta chain was identified in a study of CD8 T cells in ankylosing spondylitis. Overall study results and limits: There was a TCR beta motif, made of several highly homologous variants, that appeared characteristic of ankylosing spondylitis blood.

MiXCR was run by TCRdb on the 5' RACE reads, yielding one entry per CDR3 protein. The sample has more than 650,000 distinct CDR3 sequences, 12% seen once. This clonotype was recorded only once. No antigen is known for it. The receptor was isolated from a male donor with ankylosing spondylitis. The specimen was blood, either unsorted or a sorted T cell fraction (not recorded which).

DNA of the CDR3: TGTGCCAGCAGCCACCCTGGAGGGTCCGAGCAGTACTTC. It yields the protein CASSHPGGSEQYF. The V call is TRBV27, the J call TRBJ2-7, with D perhaps TRBD2 (6 bases). Germline CDR1 reads MNHEY; CDR2 reads SMNVEV (reference sequence). The V end was cut by 6 bases, the J end by 6 bases, with 15 bases between. The CDR3 has 13 amino acids.